One and the same sample provided the 7 T cell receptor beta chains below, sequenced in a study of blood T cell repertoires in COVID-19. TCRdb's table, derived via immunoSEQ multiplex PCR, lists solely in-frame clones and lacks some. The sample carries about 460,000 clones, around 85% recorded once. The material sequenced was PBMCs or T cells enriched from blood (not recorded which). Source of these receptors: a woman in her fifties or sixties who had recovered from COVID-19.

J is TRBJ2-5 and V is TRBV13; TRBD2 is a possible D gene (6 bases). Trimming removed 8 bases at V and 5 bases at J, with 15 bases between. Looked up from germline, CDR1 is PRHDT and CDR2 is FYEKMQ (reference sequence). The CDR3 contains 13 residues. The CDR3 here is CASSYPRGETQYF. As DNA, the CDR3 is TGTGCCAGCTCCTACCCCCGGGGGGAGACCCAGTACTTC.

The chain is built from TRBV5-1 and TRBJ2-3; D might be TRBD2 (6 bases). CDR3 length equals 15 residues. CDR1 and CDR2 from the germline V gene are SGHRS and YFSETQ. The V gene lost 0 bases and the J gene lost 2 bases, with 10 bases spanning the gap. The CDR3 loop is CASSLGLATTDTQYF. The CDR3 nucleotides read TGCGCCAGCAGCTTGGGCCTAGCGACCACAGATACGCAGTATTTT.

Details on this clone: This may come from a read error, since a much larger clone is one base off. This same CDR3 is encoded by further DNA sequences in the sample. This chain uses TRBV5-1 with TRBJ2-2; 11 bases are a match to TRBD1. CDR1 and CDR2 (germline): SGHRS, YFSETQ. The J segment lost 5 bases and the V segment lost 2 bases, leaving 2 bases of the junction unmatched. The CDR3 has 15 residues. The CDR3 DNA reads TGCGCCAGCAGCTTCCGGGACAGGGGGACCGGGGAGCTGTTTTTT. Protein: CASSFRDRGTGELFF.

This clone has a single count. V gene TRBV24-1 combines with J gene TRBJ2-6; D is unclear. Germline V gives CDR1 KGHDR, CDR2 SFDVKD. The CDR3 has 18 amino acids. The germline V and J ends were trimmed by 1 base and 2 bases, with 14 bases remaining between them. The CDR3 protein is CATSDFPLGRAGANVLTF. Written as DNA, the CDR3 is TGTGCCACCAGTGATTTCCCGTTGGGTCGGGCTGGGGCCAACGTCCTGACTTTC.

V and J are TRBV6-6 and TRBJ1-2, with TRBD1 as a possible D gene (6 bases). The CDR3 has 15 residues. V dropped 0 bases and J dropped 3 bases, with 11 bases sitting between them. Germline loops: CDR1 MNHNY, CDR2 SVGAGI (reference sequence). DNA for the CDR3: TGTGCCAGCAGTTACTCGAGGGCAGGGGACTATGGCTACACCTTC. Translation: CASSYSRAGDYGYTF.

This chain joins TRBV28 and TRBJ1-4; tentatively, D is TRBD1 (5 bases). The CDR3 extends over 15 amino acids. Between the trimmed V and J ends, which lost 3 bases and 8 bases, there was a span of 16 bases. The germline V gene has CDR1 MDHEN and CDR2 SYDVKM. CDR3 residues: CASSFPTGLREKLFF. CDR3 in DNA: TGTGCCAGCAGTTTCCCAACAGGTCTTAGGGAAAAACTGTTTTTT.

The chain recombines TRBV5-4 with TRBJ2-1; the match to TRBD2 covers 14 bases. Germline V CDR1 and CDR2: SGHNT, YYREEE (reference sequence). V shed 1 base and J 10 bases; nucleotides not matched to a gene: 7. This CDR3 has 16 residues. The CDR3 loop is CASSLRGTSGGWEQFF. The DNA for the CDR3 is TGTGCCAGCAGCTTGAGGGGGACTAGCGGGGGCTGGGAGCAGTTCTTC.